This TCR beta chain emerged from a study of blood T cell repertoires in COVID-19. In the study overall: PBMCs, B-cell-depleted T cells, or T cells were the source of the cDNA or gDNA that made up the material.

The V end was cut by 5 bases, the J end by 2 bases, with 12 bases between. This CDR3 region has 15 residues. The V gene's germline CDR1 is LNHDA and CDR2 SQIVND (reference sequence). Original handling: By means of reference gene primer amplification, nucleated cell counts were estimated. Data came from immunoSEQ multiplex PCR; TCRdb stores just in-frame clones and leaves some out. V, J and clone size derive from that table, while D and trimming were established from the DNA sequence. The sample lists over 45,000 clones; around 80% were seen once. Sequencing input: peripheral blood. The chain recombines TRBV19 with TRBJ2-2; D not resolved. This TCR was recovered from a man in his 70s with acute or convalescent COVID-19. CDR3: CASSPTYRNTGELFF. For the CDR3, the DNA is TGTGCCAGTAGTCCCACGTACAGAAACACCGGGGAGCTGTTTTTT. The entire variable domain, with the rest obtained from reference TRBV19 and TRBJ2-2, is as follows: DGGITQSPKYLFRKEGQNVTLSCEQNLNHDAMYWYRQDPGQGLRLIYYSQIVNDFQKGDIAEGYSVSREKKESFPLTVTSAQKNPTAFYLCASSPTYRNTGELFFGEGSRLTVL.